The rows below give T cell receptor beta chains drawn from one sample of a study of T-cell reconstitution after alpha-beta-depleted transplantation in children. TCRdb analysed the PCR reads with MiXCR anew, one entry per CDR3 protein. The data contain approximately 400,000 distinct CDR3 sequences, 9.5% to 13% of them singletons. The sequencing used PBMCs from the stem cell graft donor, collected from the stem cell graft. The receptor source for this set is a human donor who donated a stem cell graft to a child with acute myeloid leukemia. Each CDR3 is given with its conserved first and last residue. The D gene is left open where the match is weak. Clone size is stated in some rows and not others, as once, few, many or a class when expanded.

TRBJ1-6 | many | TRBD1 | TRBV20-1 | TGCAGTGCTAGGGGGGGGACAGTTAATTCACCCCTCCACTTT | CSARGGTVNSPLHF
TRBJ2-7 | few | TRBD1 | TRBV29-1 | TGCAGCGCTTATATACGGGACAGGGGTTCCTACGAGCAGTACTTC | CSAYIRDRGSYEQYF
TRBJ2-5 | few | . | TRBV3-1 | TGTGCCAGCAGCCAGATTAGCGCGTACCAAGAGACCCAGTACTTC | CASSQISAYQETQYF
TRBJ2-5 | few | . | TRBV18 | TGTGCCAGCTCACCCACGGACGGAAGGACAACCCAAGAGACCCAGTACTTC | CASSPTDGRTTQETQYF
TRBJ2-1 | . | TRBD2 | TRBV9 | TGTGCCAGCAGCGTAGCGGCTAGCGGCCCCAAAGAGCAGTTCTTC | CASSVAASGPKEQFF
TRBJ2-1 | few | TRBD2 | TRBV29-1 | TGCAGCGTTGAGAGGACTAGCGGGATCTACAATGAGCAGTTCTTC | CSVERTSGIYNEQFF
TRBJ2-7 | . | . | TRBV29-1 | TGCAGCGTTGCCCTGAACTACGAGCAGTACTTC | CSVALNYEQYF
TRBJ2-1 | few | TRBD2 | TRBV10-2 | TGCGCCACGAGCGGGAGATTATACAATGAGCAGTTCTTC | CATSGRLYNEQFF
TRBJ2-5 | . | . | TRBV15 | TGTGCCACCAGCAGAGCCCTAGGGGGGCCGGGAGAGACCCAGTACTTC | CATSRALGGPGETQYF
TRBJ2-7 | . | . | TRBV6-2/TRBV6-3 | TGTGCCAGCAGCCCAGGCGGGACCAGAACCTACGAGCAGTACTTC | CASSPGGTRTYEQYF